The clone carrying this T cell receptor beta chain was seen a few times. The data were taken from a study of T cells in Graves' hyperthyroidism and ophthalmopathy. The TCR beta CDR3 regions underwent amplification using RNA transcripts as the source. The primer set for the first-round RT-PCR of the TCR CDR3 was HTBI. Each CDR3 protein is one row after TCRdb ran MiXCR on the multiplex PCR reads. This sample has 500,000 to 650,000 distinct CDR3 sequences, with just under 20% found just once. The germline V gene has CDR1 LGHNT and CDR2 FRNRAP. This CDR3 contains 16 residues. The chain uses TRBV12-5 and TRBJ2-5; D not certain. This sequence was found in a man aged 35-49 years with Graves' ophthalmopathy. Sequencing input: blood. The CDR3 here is CATPPSPRPKKETQYF. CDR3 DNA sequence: TGTGCCACGCCCCCTAGTCCTAGGCCAAAAAAAGAGACCCAGTACTTC.